These 5 T cell receptor beta chains share one sample of origin, sequenced in a study of blood T cell repertoires in COVID-19. Some clones are missing from TCRdb's copy, which holds only in-frame ones; the method was immunoSEQ multiplex PCR. In the table there are 95,000 to 150,000 clones, roughly 85% of which are singletons. The sample comprised peripheral blood. Receptors were obtained from a man in his forties or fifties with acute or convalescent COVID-19.

The rearrangement joins TRBV6-1 to TRBJ1-2; TRBD1 might be the D (6 bases). Germline assignment: CDR1 MNHNS and CDR2 SASEGT. V lost 8 bases to trimming and J lost 2 bases, with 15 bases between them. The CDR3 has 14 residues. The CDR3 bases are TGTGCCAGCCTTAAGGACAGAGTAAACTATGGCTACACCTTC. As protein: CASLKDRVNYGYTF.

For this clone: The same CDR3 arises from other DNA sequences in this sample as well. The V and J genes are TRBV6-5 and TRBJ1-5, with D unresolved. V lost 8 bases to trimming and J lost 0 bases, with 11 bases between them. The germline V gene has CDR1 MNHEY and CDR2 SVGAGI. This CDR3 spans 14 amino acids. This CDR3 reads CASSATDSNQPQHF. The CDR3 nucleotides read TGTGCCAGCTCGGCTACAGATAGCAATCAGCCCCAGCATTTT.

V is TRBV7-2 and J is TRBJ1-5, with D possibly being TRBD1 (5 bases). The V gene's germline CDR1 is SGHTA and CDR2 FQGNSA. The CDR3 extends over 14 amino acids. V gave up 5 bases and J gave up 2 bases, with 10 bases separating them. The CDR3 loop is CASSEQVGNQPQHF. The CDR3 region has the DNA TGTGCCAGCAGCGAACAGGTTGGCAATCAGCCCCAGCATTTT.

The chain joins TRBV19 to TRBJ1-6, with D unclear. This CDR3 region has 16 residues. Looked up from germline, CDR1 is LNHDA and CDR2 is SQIVND (reference sequence). V lost 5 bases to trimming and J lost 8 bases, with 19 bases between them. In DNA, the CDR3 is TGTGCCAGTAGTCGCGACGGACGGGAAAGGTATTCACCCCTCCACTTT. Its protein product is CASSRDGRERYSPLHF.

The V and J genes are TRBV25-1 and TRBJ1-2; D ambiguous. Germline V gene data show CDR1 as MGHDK and CDR2 as SYGVNS. The length of the CDR3 is 14 residues. Trimming took off 3 bases at V and 3 bases at J, with 11 bases between the two ends. CDR3 coding DNA: TGTGCCAGCAGTGAGGGAGGCGGGGACTATGGCTACACCTTC. The encoded protein is CASSEGGGDYGYTF.